This entry lists 20 T cell receptor beta chains sequenced from one sample in a study of blood T cells in healthy people across ages. The authors ran a second PCR of 7 to 11 cycles using a sample-barcoded 5' primer and a J-beta primer mix. In TCRdb, the 5' RACE reads were re-called with MiXCR into one record per CDR3 protein. Seen here are fewer than 1,000,000 distinct CDR3 sequences, roughly 44% observed once, and the top ten hold roughly a fifth. The sample taken for sequencing was blood. The receptor set was obtained from a man aged 55-75 years in good health.

V gene TRBV27 combines with J gene TRBJ1-2; D not resolved. The germline V and J ends were trimmed by 6 bases and 1 base, with 12 bases remaining between them. CDR1 and CDR2 from the germline V gene are MNHEY and SMNVEV (reference sequence). The CDR3 contains 14 residues. This CDR3 is CASSPRPNNYGYTF. CDR3 nucleotide sequence: TGTGCCAGCAGCCCAAGACCGAATAACTATGGCTACACCTTC.

This clonotype was seen a handful of times. This chain connects TRBV12-3 or TRBV12-4 to TRBJ2-1; weak D call: TRBD1 (5 bases). Trimming left V 2 bases short and J 7 bases short, with 9 bases between. The CDR3 consists of 13 residues. CDR3 protein: CASSLRGLNEQFF. CDR3 DNA sequence: TGTGCCAGCAGTTTAAGGGGCCTAAATGAGCAGTTCTTC.

This clonotype has a count of ten or more. CDR3 in DNA: TGTGCCAGCAGTCTAGCCCGTGACACTGAAGCTTTCTTT. Protein product: CASSLARDTEAFF. J is TRBJ1-1 and V is TRBV6-1; no reliable D call. Germline CDR1 is MNHNS and CDR2 is SASEGT. Trimming pared 5 bases from V and 3 bases from J, leaving 10 bases between. CDR3 length: 13 residues.

This sequence joins TRBV29-1 and TRBJ1-1; possible D gene TRBD1, 6 bases. Germline values: CDR1 SQVTM, CDR2 ANQGSEA. The CDR3 spans 12 residues. V was cut by 5 bases and J by 3 bases, with 10 bases left in between. In DNA form, the CDR3 reads TGCAGCGTTAGGGGGTTCGACACTGAAGCTTTCTTT. Translation gives CSVRGFDTEAFF. The entire variable domain, with the rest obtained from reference TRBV29-1 and TRBJ1-1, is as follows: SAVISQKPSRDICQRGTSLTIQCQVDSQVTMMFWYRQQPGQSLTLIATANQGSEATYESGFVIDKFPISRPNLTFSTLTVSNMSPEDSSIYLCSVRGFDTEAFFGQGTRLTVV.

A few counts support this clonotype. The CDR3 is CASSQMTGGPLHF. CDR3 nucleotides: TGCGCCAGCAGCCAAATGACAGGGGGACCCCTCCACTTT. The chain has TRBV4-3 and TRBJ1-6; 9 nucleotides line up with TRBD1. The CDR3 is made up of 13 amino acids. The junction had 2 bases not matched to a gene; V was cut back by 2 bases and J by 12 bases. In germline, CDR1 is LGHNA, CDR2 YSLEER.

The DNA of the CDR3 is TGTGCCAGCAGTTATGCGGACATTCAGTACTTC. It encodes CASSYADIQYF. The chain couples TRBV6-2 or TRBV6-3 to TRBJ2-4; D call uncertain. Trimming removed 3 bases at V and 8 bases at J, with 5 bases between. Germline values: CDR1 MNHEY, CDR2 SVGEGT. CDR3 length equals 11 residues.

The chain is built from TRBV24-1 and TRBJ2-3; 8 positions match TRBD1. Trimming took 4 bases from V and 4 from J; bases not matched to a gene: 9. The V gene's germline CDR1 is KGHDR and CDR2 SFDVKD. The CDR3 is 16 residues long. CDR3 nucleotide sequence: TGTGCCACCAGTGACCCCGGGACAGGACACCCAGATACGCAGTATTTT. It specifies CATSDPGTGHPDTQYF.

This rearrangement joins TRBV21-1 to TRBJ2-5; the table's TRBD1 call for D was not verified on the DNA. TRBV21-1 is noted as a pseudogene. The CDR3 extends over 17 amino acids. The DNA of the CDR3 is TGTGCCAGCAGCAAAGGTCCGGGACAGGGGATAGGAGAGACCCAGTACTTC. Its protein is CASSKGPGQGIGETQYF.

This clonotype was observed at least ten times. The chain is built from TRBV7-3 and TRBJ2-5; D possibly uses TRBD1 or TRBD2 (6 bases each). Trimming pared 4 bases from V and 5 bases from J, leaving 14 bases between. The germline V gene encodes CDR1 SGHTA and CDR2 FQGTGA. CDR3 length: 14 amino acids. This CDR3 reads CASSSTGARETQYF. CDR3 nucleotide sequence: TGTGCCAGCAGCTCCACGGGGGCGCGTGAGACCCAGTACTTC.

The chain links TRBV29-1 to TRBJ2-1, with a weak D call TRBD1 (5 bases). The CDR3 is 18 residues long. The V end was cut by 1 base, the J end by 0 bases, with 19 bases between. Germline V gene lookup returns CDR1 SQVTM and CDR2 ANQGSEA. The CDR3 DNA follows: TGCAGCGTTGAAGGGGGCCCTCAGTTGTTGGGCTCCTACAATGAGCAGTTCTTC. Translating gives CSVEGGPQLLGSYNEQFF.

This chain joins TRBV27 and TRBJ1-2; tentatively, D is TRBD1 (6 bases). CDR1 is MNHEY, CDR2 SMNVEV, per germline (reference sequence). Between the trimmed V and J ends, which lost 2 bases and 1 base, there was a span of 11 bases. CDR3 length: 15 residues. The chain's CDR3 is CASSLRGDGNYGYTF. CDR3 nucleotide sequence: TGTGCCAGCAGTTTAAGGGGGGACGGTAACTATGGCTACACCTTC.

This sequence joins TRBV7-6 and TRBJ2-5; D may be TRBD1 (6 bases). CDR1 and CDR2 from the germline V gene are SGHVS and FNYEAQ. The CDR3 sequence is 13 residues long. V lost 5 bases to trimming and J lost 11 bases, with 18 bases between them. CDR3 protein: CASSNPGHGEQYF. The CDR3 DNA reads TGTGCCAGCAGCAACCCGGGACACGGGGAGCAGTACTTC.

This clonotype was counted many times. The V call is TRBV9, the J call TRBJ1-2; D gene uncertain. CDR1 is SGDLS, CDR2 YYNGEE, per germline. V lost 3 bases and J lost 9, with 18 bases in between. The CDR3 consists of 14 residues. The CDR3, as DNA: TGTGCCAGCAGCGCGACCGGAGAGACTCCTCGCTACACCTTC. Translating gives CASSATGETPRYTF.

J is TRBJ1-2 and V is TRBV5-6; a possible D gene is TRBD1 (6 bases). CDR3 size: 14 residues. Germline V gives CDR1 SGHDT, CDR2 YYEEEE. Trimming pared 7 bases from V and 5 bases from J, leaving 18 bases between. The CDR3 spells CASSKGGTLYGYTF. CDR3 nucleotides: TGTGCCAGCTCGAAGGGCGGGACACTTTATGGCTACACCTTC.

V is TRBV19 and J is TRBJ1-1; D not resolved. There are 14 residues in the CDR3. Trimming stripped 9 bases from V and 1 base from J, with 15 bases between. CDR1 is LNHDA, CDR2 SQIVND, per germline (reference sequence). CDR3 loop: CASTESAGNTEAFF. For the CDR3, the DNA is TGTGCCAGCACCGAATCTGCGGGGAACACTGAAGCTTTCTTT.

This rearrangement joins TRBV6-1 to TRBJ2-7; D not certain. Germline V lookup: CDR1 MNHNS, CDR2 SASEGT. Trimming took 2 bases from V and 7 from J, leaving 9 bases between them. CDR3 length equals 12 residues. The CDR3 sequence: CASSENGWEQYF. The CDR3 nucleotides are TGTGCCAGCAGTGAAAATGGGTGGGAGCAGTACTTC.

This clonotype was detected many times. This rearrangement joins TRBV4-3 to TRBJ2-1; D is ambiguous. The V gene's germline CDR1 is LGHNA and CDR2 YSLEER. Trimming took 0 bases from V and 5 from J, leaving 11 bases between them. The CDR3 is 15 amino acids. The CDR3 region is CASSQDRAGDNEQFF. The CDR3 DNA is TGCGCCAGCAGCCAAGATCGGGCAGGTGACAATGAGCAGTTCTTC.

The chain uses TRBV6-6 and TRBJ1-2; D gene unclear. This CDR3 spans 15 amino acids. CDR1 and CDR2 from the germline V gene are MNHNY and SVGAGI (reference sequence). The V and J ends lost 7 bases and 8 bases respectively, with 23 bases between them. CDR3 sequence reads: CASISQTGGTRGYTF. As DNA, the CDR3 is TGTGCCAGCATCAGTCAAACGGGCGGCACTAGGGGCTACACCTTC.

This clonotype was seen only a few times. The chain combines TRBV15 with TRBJ2-5, with D tentatively TRBD1 (5 bases). The V end was cut by 4 bases, the J end by 2 bases, with 23 bases between. The CDR3 length is 18 residues. Germline CDR1 is LNHNV and CDR2 is YYDKDF (reference sequence). The CDR3 bases are TGTGCCACCAGCAAAGCAGCTTGGGGCTCTAGTCGTCAAGAGACCCAGTACTTC. Translation gives CATSKAAWGSSRQETQYF.

This clonotype has only a few counts. This chain connects TRBV28 to TRBJ2-7; 8 nucleotides line up with TRBD2. This CDR3 has 17 amino acids. Unmatched junction bases numbered 9, after V lost 2 bases and J lost 0 bases. Germline lookup yields CDR1 MDHEN and CDR2 SYDVKM. The CDR3 region has the DNA TGTGCCAGCAGTTTAGGACGGGCGGGGGGCGTCTCCTACGAGCAGTACTTC. Protein sequence: CASSLGRAGGVSYEQYF.